This TCR beta chain emerged from a study of cytomegalovirus exposure and HLA in healthy donors. Whole-study results and caveats: As was reported, the HLA-A and HLA-B alleles of most subjects were accurately predicted from TCR beta sequences.

The V gene's germline CDR1 is SGHRS and CDR2 YFSETQ. The CDR3 covers 13 residues. V dropped 3 bases and J dropped 0 bases, with 7 bases sitting between them. Healthy donors of bone marrow made up the group. The PCR used 60 Vbeta and 13 Jbeta primers. The method was immunoSEQ multiplex PCR; TCRdb's version includes in-frame clones alone and lacks a portion of them. Of over 120,000 clones in the sample, roughly 70% are singletons; the top ten hold roughly 2%. About this clone itself: The antigen is undetermined.

The sequence was collected from a woman aged 60-70 years in good health and CMV-seropositive. The chain carries TRBV5-1 and TRBJ2-7; no clear D. Sequencing was done on a sample of PBMCs. CDR3 in amino acids: CASSSENSYEQYF. As DNA, the CDR3 is TGCGCCAGCAGCTCGGAGAACTCCTACGAGCAGTACTTC.